Reported below is one TCR beta chain. Some clones are missing from TCRdb's copy, which holds only in-frame ones; the method was immunoSEQ multiplex PCR. The profile covers just over 25,000 clones, with approximately 86% appearing a single time and less than 15% taken by the ten largest. This sample is drawn from a study of OX40 agonist ivuxolimab in advanced cancers. CDR3 length: 16 amino acids. Per the germline V gene, CDR1 is SEHNR and CDR2 is FQNEAQ (reference sequence). Losses at the gene ends were 4 bases for V and 3 bases for J; bases not matched to a gene: 7. The specimen comprised CD4+ or CD8+ T cells sorted from blood, sampled in a trial of the OX40 agonist ivuxolimab. The chain joins TRBV7-9 to TRBJ1-4; 8 bases align to TRBD1. The sequence was collected from an adult with an advanced solid tumor such as melanoma, head and neck, liver or kidney cancer. CDR3 DNA sequence: TGTGCCAGCAGCTCGAACCGGGACAGGTCTAATGAAAAACTGTTTTTT. This translates into CASSSNRDRSNEKLFF.